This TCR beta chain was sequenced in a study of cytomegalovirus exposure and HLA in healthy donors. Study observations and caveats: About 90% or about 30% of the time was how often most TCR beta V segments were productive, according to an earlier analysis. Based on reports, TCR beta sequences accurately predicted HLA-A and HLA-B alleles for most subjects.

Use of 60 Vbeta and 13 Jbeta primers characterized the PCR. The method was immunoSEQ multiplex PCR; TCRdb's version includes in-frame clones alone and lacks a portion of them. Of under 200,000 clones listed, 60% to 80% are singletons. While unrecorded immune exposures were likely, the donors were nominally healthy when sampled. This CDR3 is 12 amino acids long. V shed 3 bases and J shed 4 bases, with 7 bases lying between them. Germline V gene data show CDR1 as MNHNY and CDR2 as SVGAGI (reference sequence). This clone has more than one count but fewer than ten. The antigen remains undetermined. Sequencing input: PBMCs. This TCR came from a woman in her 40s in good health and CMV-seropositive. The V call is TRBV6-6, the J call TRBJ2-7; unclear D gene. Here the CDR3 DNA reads TGTGCCAGCAGTTATCCTAATTACGAGCAGTACTTC. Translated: CASSYPNYEQYF.